These 12 T cell receptor beta chains originate from one sample sequenced in a study of blood T cells in healthy people across ages (dated by TCRdb to about 2015). Library preparation was by 5' RACE. The reads were generated on an Illumina HiSeq 2500. The second PCR ran for roughly 7 to 11 cycles and used a J-beta primer mix along with a sample-barcoded 5' primer. Clones were called with MiXCR by TCRdb after fastp trimmed the public reads at Q25, and only in-frame beta chains were retained. When rows share a CDR3 protein, they turn into one entry using the most common DNA and genes. In all, the sample holds 550,000 to 650,000 distinct CDR3 sequences, and about 30% of those were seen once. 15% to 18% of the sample comes from the top ten. Sequencing was done on a sample of blood. The receptors here all came from a woman of 80 years or more in good health.

Concerning this clonotype itself: A clone one base away is much larger, so this may be a read error. This sequence joins TRBV10-3 and TRBJ2-5; TRBD2 aligns across 9 bases. This CDR3 region has 17 residues. Per the germline V gene, CDR1 is ENHRY and CDR2 is SYGVKD. Germline trimming cut 4 bases from V and 11 bases from J; bases unmatched to any gene: 20. CDR3: CAISGGASGARYNEQYF. In DNA form, the CDR3 reads TGTGCCATCAGTGGGGGGGCTAGCGGGGCCCGTTACAATGAGCAGTACTTC.

This clonotype was seen a handful of times. V gene TRBV30 combines with J gene TRBJ2-1; 8 nucleotides align to TRBD2. This CDR3 has 13 residues. Trimming cost V 1 base and J 8 bases; bases outside gene matches: 4. Germline CDR1 and CDR2: GTSNPN and SVGIG (reference sequence). CDR3 protein: CAWSGSGGYEQFF. In DNA, the CDR3 is TGTGCCTGGAGTGGGAGCGGGGGCTATGAGCAGTTCTTC.

Notes on this clonotype: The junction differs from germline at one of its ends, possibly a read error. V gene TRBV30 combines with J gene TRBJ1-5; D is unclear. Germline CDR1 and CDR2: GTSNPN and SVGIG (reference sequence). This CDR3 region has 14 residues. CDR3 sequence (DNA): TGTGCCTGGAGTGGGACTGCCAGGAATCAGCCCCGGCATTTT. Translated, it gives CAWSGTARNQPRHF.

This chain links TRBV6-6 with TRBJ1-2; D is perhaps TRBD1 (5 bases). The CDR3 runs 16 residues. The germline V gene encodes CDR1 MNHNY and CDR2 SVGAGI (reference sequence). Trimming shortened V by 2 bases and J by 6 bases, and 19 bases separated the two germline ends. The chain's CDR3 is CASSYGPKGQGHGYTF. The CDR3 DNA reads TGTGCCAGCAGTTACGGTCCTAAGGGGCAGGGCCATGGCTACACCTTC.

This clonotype occurred a few times. V is TRBV12-3 or TRBV12-4 and J is TRBJ2-2; D is perhaps TRBD1 (5 bases). Trimming left V 3 bases short and J 7 bases short, with 15 bases between. The CDR3 is 15 amino acids. This CDR3 reads CASSFFARAVGELFF. The CDR3 DNA sequence: TGTGCCAGCAGTTTTTTCGCCAGGGCGGTCGGGGAGCTGTTTTTT.

This clonotype was counted ten times or more. The rearrangement uses TRBV7-2 and TRBJ2-3; tentative D call: TRBD2 (7 bases). Germline V gives CDR1 SGHTA, CDR2 FQGNSA. The CDR3 is 17 amino acids. V was shortened by 3 bases and J by 5 bases, with 21 bases between the two germline ends. The CDR3 DNA follows: TGTGCCAGCAGCTTGACGGGGAGGGGGGCTCGGGGAGATACGCAGTATTTT. This codes for CASSLTGRGARGDTQYF.

This clonotype came up many times. This chain joins TRBV7-2 and TRBJ1-1, with TRBD1 identical over 7 bases. CDR1 SGHTA and CDR2 FQGNSA come from the germline V gene. CDR3 size: 14 residues. V shed 5 bases and J 1 base; nucleotides not matched to a gene: 4. The CDR3 nucleotides read TGTGCCAGCAGCCTTTGGACAGGGAACACTGAAGCTTTCTTT. This encodes CASSLWTGNTEAFF.

In this sample, this clonotype turned up a few times. The chain is built from TRBV6-1 and TRBJ1-5; no firm D call. This CDR3 spans 14 amino acids. Germline V gives CDR1 MNHNS, CDR2 SASEGT. V was cut by 7 bases and J by 1 base, with 11 bases left in between. The CDR3 DNA is TGTGCCAGCAACGCAGGCCTCAGCAATCAGCCCCAGCATTTT. Protein sequence: CASNAGLSNQPQHF.

The chain joins TRBV2 to TRBJ2-3; the match to TRBD2 covers 12 bases. The CDR3 length is 16 residues. Germline V gives CDR1 SNHLY, CDR2 FYNNEI. Trimming at V came to 1 base and at J to 3 bases, leaving 2 bases not matched to a gene. This CDR3 is CASSEGLAGETDTQYF. The CDR3 nucleotides are TGTGCCAGCAGTGAAGGACTAGCGGGGGAGACAGATACGCAGTATTTT.

This clonotype occurred many times. The rearrangement joins TRBV25-1 to TRBJ2-3; D might be TRBD1 (6 bases). CDR1 is MGHDK and CDR2 is SYGVNS in the germline V gene. V dropped 2 bases and J dropped 2 bases, with 11 bases sitting between them. CDR3 length equals 15 residues. CDR3 residues: CASSERGFYTDTQYF. In DNA, the CDR3 is TGTGCCAGCAGTGAAAGGGGGTTCTACACAGATACGCAGTATTTT.

The sample holds many counts of this clonotype. V gene TRBV29-1 combines with J gene TRBJ2-1; TRBD1 matches 9 bases. The CDR3 covers 14 residues. Looked up from germline, CDR1 is SQVTM and CDR2 is ANQGSEA. V shed 2 bases and J 8 bases; nucleotides not matched to a gene: 7. The chain's CDR3 is CSVEYTGGWDEQFF. The DNA for the CDR3 is TGCAGCGTTGAATATACAGGGGGCTGGGATGAGCAGTTCTTC.

This clonotype occurred a few times. The gene calls are TRBV12-3 or TRBV12-4 and TRBJ2-7; perhaps TRBD2 as D (5 bases). Trimming shortened V by 2 bases and J by 5 bases, and 10 bases separated the two germline ends. The CDR3 totals 13 residues. CDR3 nucleotides: TGTGCCAGCAGTTTACGGGAAGTAAACGAGCAGTACTTC. Its translation: CASSLREVNEQYF.